This T cell receptor (beta chain) was identified in a study of cytomegalovirus exposure and HLA in healthy donors. This CDR3 is 15 amino acids long. Germline CDR1 and CDR2: LNHNV and YYDKDF (reference sequence). The V and J ends lost 3 bases and 4 bases respectively, with 13 bases between them. The study ran its PCR with 60 Vbeta and 13 Jbeta primers. Method: immunoSEQ multiplex PCR; TCRdb's copy keeps in-frame clones and lacks some. Of about 63,000 clones listed, around 73% are singletons. Points from the study as a whole: Analyses of presence and absence presupposed an approximately uniform sequencing depth across donors.

On this clone itself: No antigen is known for it.

Sequenced sample: PBMCs. The genes are TRBV15 and TRBJ1-5; TRBD1 is a possible D gene (6 bases). The TCR originated in a man in his fifties in good health and CMV-seronegative. The CDR3 loop reads CATSSYRDSNQPQHF. The CDR3 region has the DNA TGTGCCACCAGCAGCTACAGGGATTCTAATCAGCCCCAGCATTTT.